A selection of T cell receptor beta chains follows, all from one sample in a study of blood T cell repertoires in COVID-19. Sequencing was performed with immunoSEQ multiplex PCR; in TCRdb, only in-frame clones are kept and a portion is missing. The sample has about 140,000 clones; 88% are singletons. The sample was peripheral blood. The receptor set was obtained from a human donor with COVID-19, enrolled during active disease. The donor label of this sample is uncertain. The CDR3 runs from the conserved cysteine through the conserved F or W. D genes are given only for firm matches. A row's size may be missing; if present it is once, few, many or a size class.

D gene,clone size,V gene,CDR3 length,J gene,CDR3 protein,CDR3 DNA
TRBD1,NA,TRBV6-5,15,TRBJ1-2,CASSYNQGALYGYTF,TGTGCCAGCAGTTATAATCAGGGGGCTCTCTATGGCTACACCTTC
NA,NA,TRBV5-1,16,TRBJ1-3,CASSHEDSPSGNTIYF,TGCGCCAGCAGCCACGAGGATTCCCCCTCTGGAAACACCATATATTTT
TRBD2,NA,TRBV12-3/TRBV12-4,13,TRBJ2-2,CASSFLAGGELFF,TGTGCCAGCAGTTTTCTAGCGGGGGGGGAGCTGTTTTTT
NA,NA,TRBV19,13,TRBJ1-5,CASSIRGNQPQHF,TGTGCCAGTAGTATCAGAGGGAATCAGCCCCAGCATTTT
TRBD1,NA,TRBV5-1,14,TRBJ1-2,CASTLGQGTSGYTF,TGCGCCAGCACCTTGGGACAGGGAACGTCTGGCTACACCTTC
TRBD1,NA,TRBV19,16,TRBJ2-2,CASSARDRGNTGELFF,TGTGCCAGTAGTGCTCGGGACAGGGGGAACACCGGGGAGCTGTTTTTT
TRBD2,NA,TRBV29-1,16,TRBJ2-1,CSVGGYGTSGYNEQFF,TGCAGCGTCGGGGGCTACGGAACTAGCGGCTACAATGAGCAGTTCTTC
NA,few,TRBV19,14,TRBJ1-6,CASSIERGTAPLHF,TGTGCCAGTAGTATAGAGAGGGGGACGGCACCCCTCCACTTT
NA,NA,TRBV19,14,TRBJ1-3,CASRDGGSGNTIYF,TGTGCCAGTAGAGACGGGGGTTCTGGAAACACCATATATTTT
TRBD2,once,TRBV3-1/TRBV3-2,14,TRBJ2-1,CASSDGTSGNEQFF,TGTGCCAGCAGCGACGGGACTAGCGGTAATGAGCAGTTCTTC
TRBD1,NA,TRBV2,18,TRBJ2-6,CARFGPDRGRGGANVLTF,TGTGCCAGGTTCGGGCCGGACAGGGGGCGAGGTGGGGCCAACGTCCTGACTTTC
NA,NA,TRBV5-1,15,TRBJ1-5,CASTTGPGRAQPQHF,TGCGCCAGCACTACAGGGCCCGGGCGCGCTCAGCCCCAGCATTTT
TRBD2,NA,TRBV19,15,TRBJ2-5,CASSSLAGVQETQYF,TGTGCCAGTAGTTCACTCGCGGGGGTTCAAGAGACCCAGTACTTC
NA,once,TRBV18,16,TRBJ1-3,CASSPPMDNSGNTIYF,TGTGCCAGCTCACCACCGATGGACAACTCTGGAAACACCATATATTTT
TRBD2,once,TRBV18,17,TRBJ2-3,CASSRLRTSGDTDTQYF,TGTGCCAGCTCACGATTGCGCACTAGCGGTGACACAGATACGCAGTATTTT
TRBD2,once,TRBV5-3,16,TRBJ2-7,CARSPLTSGETYEQYF,TGTGCCAGAAGTCCGCTCACTAGCGGAGAGACTTACGAGCAGTACTTC
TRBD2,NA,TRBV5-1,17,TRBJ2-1,CASSLASSGRSYNEQFF,TGCGCCAGCAGCTTGGCATCTAGCGGGAGATCCTACAATGAGCAGTTCTTC
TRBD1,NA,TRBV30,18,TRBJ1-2,CAWLPYAGTALFNYGYTF,TGTGCCTGGCTCCCCTATGCCGGGACAGCCTTATTTAACTATGGCTACACCTTC
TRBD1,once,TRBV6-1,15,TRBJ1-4,CASSDTGQGPEKLFF,TGTGCCAGCAGTGATACGGGACAGGGGCCTGAAAAACTGTTTTTT
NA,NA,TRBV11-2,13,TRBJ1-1,CASSLGGLTEAFF,TGTGCCAGCAGCTTGGGGGGACTGACTGAAGCTTTCTTT
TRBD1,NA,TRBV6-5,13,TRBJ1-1,CASSSRDRAKAFF,TGTGCCAGCAGTTCTCGGGACAGAGCGAAAGCTTTCTTT
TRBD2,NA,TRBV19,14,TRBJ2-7,CATKVGTSAHEQYF,TGTGCTACCAAGGTCGGGACTAGCGCCCACGAGCAGTACTTC
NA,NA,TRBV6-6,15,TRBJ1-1,CASSTHRDGDTEAFF,TGTGCCAGCAGTACGCACAGGGATGGGGACACTGAAGCTTTCTTT
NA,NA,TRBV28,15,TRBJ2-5,CASSFSGRGWETQYF,TGTGCCAGCAGTTTTTCGGGCAGGGGATGGGAGACCCAGTACTTC
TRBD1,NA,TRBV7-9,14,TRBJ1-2,CASSLQGAYYGYTF,TGTGCCAGCAGCCTACAGGGGGCTTACTATGGCTACACCTTC
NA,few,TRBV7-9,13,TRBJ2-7,CASSLKHIYEQYF,TGTGCCAGCAGCTTAAAACACATCTACGAGCAGTACTTC
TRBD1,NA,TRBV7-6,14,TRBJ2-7,CASSWAGGYYEQYF,TGTGCCAGCAGCTGGGCAGGGGGCTACTACGAGCAGTACTTC